The present entry profiles one T cell receptor beta chain with its context. The sample is drawn from a study of T cells in tuberculosis. Thawed, overnight-rested PBMC were stained with GMM-loaded CD1B tetramer, viability dye and anti-CD3, then sorted. The CD1B tetramers carried C32 glucose monomycolate purified from Rhodococcus equi. From each donor, some 100,000 tetramer-negative cells were sorted. Germline values: CDR1 KGHSH, CDR2 LQKENI. Trimming cost V 0 bases and J 0 bases, with 8 bases left between them. This CDR3 has 16 residues. Sequencing of TCR-alpha and TCR-beta chains was unpaired. Profiling relied on immunoSEQ multiplex PCR, and the TCRdb table lists in-frame clones only, not all of them. The sample has about 58,000 clones, approximately 85% seen once; the top ten hold about a fifth.

The V gene is TRBV18, the J gene TRBJ1-4, with D uncertain. Sequencing was performed on CD1b-GMM tetramer-negative cells sorted from PBMCs. This sequence originates from an adult woman with latent tuberculosis. CDR3 in amino acids: CASSPPRGTTNEKLFF. The CDR3 coding sequence is TGTGCCAGCTCACCACCGAGAGGGACAACTAATGAAAAACTGTTTTTT.